The clone carrying this TCR beta chain was observed a handful of times. Germline V gene data show CDR1 as DFQATT and CDR2 as SNEGSKA (reference sequence). CDR3 length: 12 amino acids. V lost 7 bases and J 2 bases, leaving 10 bases between the germline ends. There were TCR beta CDR3 regions amplified from RNA transcripts. The HTBI primer set was used in a first-round RT-PCR of the TCR CDR3. MiXCR, run by TCRdb on the multiplex PCR reads, gives a single entry per CDR3 protein. The data contain around 400,000 distinct CDR3 sequences, nearly 15% of them singletons. The sample comes from a study of T cells in Graves' hyperthyroidism and ophthalmopathy. On the study more broadly: Peripheral blood was obtained at initial diagnosis, preceding any treatment.

Uncontrolled infection, other autoimmune disease, pregnancy or lactation barred patients from enrollment. On the basis of clinical symptoms, serum thyroxine and TRAb, thyroid ultrasound and orbital computed tomography, diagnoses were made. The authors obtained PBMCs from 10 ml of fresh peripheral blood. This rearrangement joins TRBV20-1 to TRBJ2-3, with D unclear. Sequenced: blood. The sequence derives from a woman aged 60 to 75 with Graves' ophthalmopathy. CDR3 nucleotide sequence: TGCAGTGGGGTGGAGTTCACAGATACGCAGTATTTT. It is translated as CSGVEFTDTQYF.